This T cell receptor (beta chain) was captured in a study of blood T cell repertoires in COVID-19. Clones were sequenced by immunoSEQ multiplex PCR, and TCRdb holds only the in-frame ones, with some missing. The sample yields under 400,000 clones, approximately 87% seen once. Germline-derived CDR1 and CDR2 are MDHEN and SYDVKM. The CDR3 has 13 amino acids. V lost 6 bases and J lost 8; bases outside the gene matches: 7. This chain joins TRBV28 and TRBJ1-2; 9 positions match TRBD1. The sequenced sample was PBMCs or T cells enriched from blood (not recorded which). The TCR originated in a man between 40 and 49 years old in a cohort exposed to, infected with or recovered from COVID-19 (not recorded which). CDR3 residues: CASRSTGGGGYTF. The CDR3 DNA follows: TGTGCCAGCAGATCTACAGGGGGCGGCGGCTACACCTTC.